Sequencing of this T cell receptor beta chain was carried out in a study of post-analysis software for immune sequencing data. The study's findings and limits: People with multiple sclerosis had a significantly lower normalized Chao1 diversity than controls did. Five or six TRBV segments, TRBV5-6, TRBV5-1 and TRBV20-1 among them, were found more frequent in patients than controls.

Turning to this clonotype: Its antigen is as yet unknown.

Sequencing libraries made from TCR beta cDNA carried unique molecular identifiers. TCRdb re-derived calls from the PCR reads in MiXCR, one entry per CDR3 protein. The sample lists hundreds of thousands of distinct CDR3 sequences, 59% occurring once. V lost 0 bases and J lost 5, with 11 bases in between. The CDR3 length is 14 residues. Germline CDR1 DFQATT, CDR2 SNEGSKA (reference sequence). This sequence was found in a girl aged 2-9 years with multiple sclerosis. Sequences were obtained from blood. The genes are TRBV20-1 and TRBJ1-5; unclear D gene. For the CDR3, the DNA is TGCAGTGCTAGAGATCGGGAGGTATATCAGCCCCAGCATTTT. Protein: CSARDREVYQPQHF.